This section outlines one TCR beta chain sequence together with its context. Authors' data handling: It was from reference gene primer amplification that nucleated cell counts were estimated. Measured with immunoSEQ multiplex PCR; TCRdb has only the in-frame clones, and not every one. That table gives V, J and clone size, and the DNA gave D and trimming. The sample includes about 220,000 clones, approximately 80% seen only once; the top ten take less than 20%. Germline V CDR1 and CDR2: MNHEY, SVGAGI. Unmatched junction bases numbered 3, after V lost 7 bases and J lost 4 bases. The CDR3 is 13 amino acids. This specimen comes from a study of blood T cell repertoires in COVID-19. On the study more broadly: There were acute and convalescent COVID-19 samples, and they came from the United States, Italy and Spain.

The source material was peripheral blood. V is TRBV6-5 and J is TRBJ1-1; 10 positions match TRBD1. This receptor was obtained from a man aged 30 to 45 with active or convalescent COVID-19. The CDR3 DNA sequence: TGTGCCAGCACTGGGACAGGGGTCACTGAAGCTTTCTTT. Its protein product is CASTGTGVTEAFF.